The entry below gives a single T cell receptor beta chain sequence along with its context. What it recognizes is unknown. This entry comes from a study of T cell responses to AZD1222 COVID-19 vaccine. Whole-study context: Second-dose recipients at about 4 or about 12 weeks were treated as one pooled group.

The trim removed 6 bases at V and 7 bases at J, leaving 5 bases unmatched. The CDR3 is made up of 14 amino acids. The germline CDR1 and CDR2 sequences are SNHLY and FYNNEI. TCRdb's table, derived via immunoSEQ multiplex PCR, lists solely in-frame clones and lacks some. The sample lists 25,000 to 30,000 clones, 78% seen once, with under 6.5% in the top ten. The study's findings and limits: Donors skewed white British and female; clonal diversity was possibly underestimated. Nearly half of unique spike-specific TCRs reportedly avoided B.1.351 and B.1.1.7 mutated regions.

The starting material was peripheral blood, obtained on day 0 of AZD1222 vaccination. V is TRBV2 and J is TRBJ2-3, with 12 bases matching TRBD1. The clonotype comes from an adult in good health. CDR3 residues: CASSRDRGLNTQYF. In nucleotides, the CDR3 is TGTGCCAGCAGCCGGGACAGGGGGCTAAATACGCAGTATTTT.